This T cell receptor beta chain was retrieved from a study of T cells in Graves' hyperthyroidism and ophthalmopathy. V lost 3 bases, J lost 2 bases, and 10 bases stayed unmatched. Germline values: CDR1 SQVTM, CDR2 ANQGSEA. CDR3 length equals 15 residues. There are many counts of this clonotype. Its specificity is unknown. Study-level results: Blood also carried most thyroid clonotypes expanded above 0.001.

RNA transcripts were the template for amplifying TCR beta CDR3 regions. Initially, a first-round RT-PCR of the TCR CDR3 employed the HTBI primer set. Each CDR3 protein gets one entry after TCRdb re-called the multiplex PCR reads with MiXCR. The sample has around 190,000 distinct CDR3 sequences, around 15% seen once. The authors deemed Graves' hyperthyroidism stable absent ophthalmopathy progression within 18 months. The sample taken for sequencing was blood. This clonotype was sampled from a woman aged 45-59 years with Graves' hyperthyroidism. J is TRBJ2-7 and V is TRBV29-1, with 7 bases matching TRBD1. The CDR3 coding sequence is TGCAGCGTTGAGACCGGGACAGCAGTAACCTACGAGCAGTACTTC. As protein: CSVETGTAVTYEQYF.